Included here is one T cell receptor (beta chain) sequence, with context. Its antigen is not identified. The sample originates from a study of cytomegalovirus exposure and HLA in healthy donors. Study context: Out of about 410 genotyped donors, around 80% belonged to the Caucasian-associated ancestry cluster. Study-wide findings and caveats: Several V segments, TRBV6-2 and TRBV6-3 among them, could not be told apart and were dropped. In vitro data verified a few CMV-associated chains as specific for CMV antigens. Per a prior analysis, the majority of TCR beta V segments were productive roughly 90% or roughly 30% of the time.

Researchers ran the PCR with 60 Vbeta and 13 Jbeta primers. The method was immunoSEQ multiplex PCR; TCRdb's version includes in-frame clones alone and lacks a portion of them. This sample has 55,000 to 75,000 clones, with 65% to 80% found just once. CDR1 is DFQATT, CDR2 SNEGSKA, per germline (reference sequence). CDR3 length equals 10 residues. The germline V and J ends were trimmed by 5 bases and 8 bases, with 6 bases remaining between them. The sequencing sample was made of PBMCs. This receptor was obtained from a man under 40 in good health and CMV-seropositive. The J gene is TRBJ1-4, the V gene TRBV20-1; D is perhaps TRBD1 (5 bases). CDR3 protein: CSARTEKLFF. For the CDR3, the DNA is TGCAGTGCTCGGACAGAAAAACTGTTTTTT.